This section outlines one TCR beta chain sequence together with its context. No antigen is known for it. Tagging with unique molecular identifiers was applied to individual cDNA molecules. TCRdb re-derived calls from the 5' RACE reads in MiXCR, one entry per CDR3 protein. The top ten clones hold less than 8% of a sample with about 81,000 distinct CDR3 sequences, about 6.5% of them seen once. This entry comes from a study of early T cells in non-severe SARS-CoV-2 infection. Notes on the study in general: VDJdb-based annotation leaned toward anti-spike CD8 responses and missed private and CD4 specificities.

This CDR3 comprises 14 residues. Trimming stripped 5 bases from V and 4 bases from J, with 15 bases between. The rearrangement links TRBV12-3 or TRBV12-4 to TRBJ2-7; D may be TRBD2 (6 bases). Sequencing was performed on whole blood. This TCR was sampled from an adult who was a healthcare worker with PCR-confirmed SARS-CoV-2 infection or an uninfected control (not recorded which). The CDR3 reads CASSPEGPNYEQYF. The CDR3 bases are TGTGCCAGCAGTCCGGAGGGACCGAATTACGAGCAGTACTTC.